These 32 T cell receptor beta chains came from one sample sequenced in a study of T cell responses to AZD1222 COVID-19 vaccine. The table came from immunoSEQ multiplex PCR; TCRdb's copy has only in-frame clones and leaves some out. The sample has around 99,000 clones, about 90% seen once. The input for sequencing was peripheral blood, taken on day 0 of AZD1222 vaccination. The receptors were sampled from an adult in good health.

In DNA form, the CDR3 reads TGTGCCAGCACCCTATCGACTAGCAATGAGCAGTTCTTC. The encoded protein is CASTLSTSNEQFF. The chain employs TRBV12-3 or TRBV12-4 and TRBJ2-1; D possibly corresponds to TRBD2 (6 bases). Trimming stripped 7 bases from V and 6 bases from J, with 13 bases between. This CDR3 is 13 amino acids long.

This chain links TRBV20-1 with TRBJ2-3; D perhaps matches TRBD2 (7 bases). Trimming removed 3 bases from V and 2 bases from J, with 12 bases in between. The CDR3 spans 14 residues. In germline, CDR1 is DFQATT, CDR2 SNEGSKA (reference sequence). CDR3 in DNA: TGCAGTGCTAGTCGGGCGGGGGCCACAGATACGCAGTATTTT. Its protein is CSASRAGATDTQYF.

The chain carries TRBV7-2 and TRBJ2-5, with 15 bases matching TRBD2. Germline V gene sequence: CDR1 SGHTA, CDR2 FQGNSA. This CDR3 comprises 19 residues. With 5 bases clipped from V and 5 bases from J, the junction kept 15 bases outside the gene matches. CDR3 region: CASSPRGLAGGRVYETQYF. CDR3 coding DNA: TGTGCCAGCAGCCCCCGGGGACTAGCGGGGGGCCGGGTTTACGAGACCCAGTACTTC.

The chain combines TRBV9 with TRBJ2-7; D tentatively fits TRBD1 or TRBD2 (5 bases each). The CDR3 covers 15 residues. Looked up from germline, CDR1 is SGDLS and CDR2 is YYNGEE. V was cut by 4 bases and J by 4 bases, with 18 bases left in between. CDR3 protein: CASSLRDDYRYEQYF. CDR3 DNA sequence: TGTGCCAGCAGCCTCCGGGACGATTATCGGTACGAGCAGTACTTC.

The chain links TRBV29-1 to TRBJ1-1; D perhaps matches TRBD1 (6 bases). Germline V gene lookup returns CDR1 SQVTM and CDR2 ANQGSEA. V was trimmed by 5 bases and J by 0 bases, leaving 16 bases between them. This CDR3 contains 15 residues. The CDR3 DNA follows: TGCAGCGTTAACGACCGAACAGGGCTGAACACTGAAGCTTTCTTT. This codes for CSVNDRTGLNTEAFF.

This clone was counted a single time. J is TRBJ1-5 and V is TRBV2, with D unresolved. Germline V lookup: CDR1 SNHLY, CDR2 FYNNEI. This CDR3 contains 13 residues. Trimming cost V 7 bases and J 1 base, with 8 bases left between them. The CDR3 DNA reads TGTGCCAGCACCCGGCAGAGCAATCAGCCCCAGCATTTT. As protein: CASTRQSNQPQHF.

This clone was seen once. The chain recombines TRBV7-2 with TRBJ1-5; no firm D call. The CDR3 has 12 residues. Trimming cost V 5 bases and J 4 bases, with 6 bases left between them. Germline CDR1 and CDR2: SGHTA and FQGNSA. As DNA, the CDR3 is TGTGCCAGCAGCCGAGAAAATCAGCCCCAGCATTTT. Protein product: CASSRENQPQHF.

The V gene is TRBV4-1, the J gene TRBJ1-3; 7 bases agree with TRBD1. CDR1 and CDR2 (germline): MGHRA, YSYEKL. J lost 2 bases, V lost 4 bases, and 5 bases had no gene match. CDR3 length equals 15 residues. CDR3 DNA sequence: TGCGCCAGCAGCCGGTTGACAGGGACTGGAAACACCATATATTTT. Residues: CASSRLTGTGNTIYF.

CDR3 protein: CASSPGAGWPQHF. The CDR3 DNA is TGCGCCAGCAGCCCTGGGGCTGGGTGGCCCCAGCATTTT. V gene TRBV5-1 combines with J gene TRBJ1-5; D is perhaps TRBD1 (5 bases). Germline CDR1 SGHRS, CDR2 YFSETQ. The CDR3 spans 13 residues. V lost 4 bases and J lost 9, with 14 bases in between.

The chain links TRBV11-2 to TRBJ1-2; 10 bases are a match to TRBD1. V lost 7 bases, J lost 4 bases, and 9 bases stayed unmatched. Germline loops: CDR1 SGHAT, CDR2 FQNNGV. This CDR3 has 15 amino acids. The CDR3 reads CASTPGTGERYGYTF. The CDR3 DNA reads as TGTGCCAGCACCCCGGGGACAGGGGAGCGCTATGGCTACACCTTC.

The chain employs TRBV5-4 and TRBJ2-7, with 9 bases fitting TRBD1. CDR1 is SGHNT, CDR2 YYREEE, per germline (reference sequence). V lost 4 bases to trimming and J lost 5 bases; unmatched junction nucleotides: 1. The CDR3 spans 12 residues. CDR3 nucleotides: TGTGCCAGCAGCCGGACAGGGGACGAGCAGTACTTC. As protein: CASSRTGDEQYF. The entire variable domain, with the rest obtained from reference TRBV5-4 and TRBJ2-7, is as follows: ETGVTQSPTHLIKTRGQQVTLRCSSQSGHNTVSWYQQALGQGPQFIFQYYREEENGRGNFPPRFSGLQFPNYSSELNVNALELDDSALYLCASSRTGDEQYFGPGTRLTVT.

This chain uses TRBV2 with TRBJ2-3; TRBD2 matches at 8 bases. The germline gives CDR1 SNHLY, CDR2 FYNNEI. The CDR3 consists of 17 residues. Trimming at V came to 0 bases and at J to 2 bases, leaving 7 bases not matched to a gene. Here the CDR3 reads CASSEAPRGASTDTQYF. In DNA, the CDR3 is TGTGCCAGCAGTGAAGCGCCGCGGGGGGCCTCCACAGATACGCAGTATTTT.

The rearrangement joins TRBV2 to TRBJ1-1; TRBD1 matches 8 bases. CDR1 and CDR2 from the germline V gene are SNHLY and FYNNEI. J gave up 4 bases and V 11 bases, and 9 bases lay outside the gene matches. This CDR3 region has 13 residues. CDR3 nucleotides: TGTGCCGGAGCTTCGGACAGGGCCACTGAAGCTTTCTTT. Amino acids: CAGASDRATEAFF.

J is TRBJ1-1 and V is TRBV19; D is uncertain. CDR1 LNHDA and CDR2 SQIVND come from the germline V gene (reference sequence). This CDR3 region has 13 residues. Trimming stripped 4 bases from V and 1 base from J, with 7 bases between. The CDR3 sequence is CASSTVKNTEAFF. CDR3 coding DNA: TGTGCCAGTAGTACAGTTAAGAACACTGAAGCTTTCTTT.

The CDR3 DNA reads TGTGCCAGCAGCCAAACGGGAAGGCCGGACTACGAGCAGTACTTC. It codes for CASSQTGRPDYEQYF. This chain uses TRBV4-2 with TRBJ2-7; weak D call: TRBD2 (5 bases). V was pared by 2 bases and J by 3 bases, with 14 bases between. Looked up from germline, CDR1 is LGHNA and CDR2 is YNFKEQ. There are 15 residues in the CDR3.

The chain uses TRBV6-2 or TRBV6-3 and TRBJ2-1; D remains unclear. The CDR3 has 16 amino acids. V was clipped by 5 bases and J by 0 bases, with 14 bases between them. Germline CDR1 MNHEY, CDR2 SVGEGT. CDR3 loop: CASSRNIPSSYNEQFF. In DNA form, the CDR3 reads TGTGCCAGCAGTAGAAATATACCTAGCTCCTACAATGAGCAGTTCTTC.

This rearrangement joins TRBV29-1 to TRBJ1-4; the D is unclear. Trimming took 4 bases from V and 0 from J, leaving 6 bases between them. The CDR3 is 13 residues long. Germline V gives CDR1 SQVTM, CDR2 ANQGSEA. The CDR3 DNA follows: TGCAGCGTTGGAAGTCCAACTAATGAAAAACTGTTTTTT. As protein: CSVGSPTNEKLFF.

This chain links TRBV15 with TRBJ2-7; 12 nucleotides line up with TRBD2. CDR3 length: 13 residues. Trimming took 3 bases from V and 7 from J; bases not matched to a gene: 1. CDR1 LNHNV and CDR2 YYDKDF come from the germline V gene (reference sequence). The CDR3 spells CATSRGLAGEQYF. The CDR3 nucleotides are TGTGCCACCAGCAGGGGACTAGCGGGTGAGCAGTACTTC.

V usage is TRBV6-2 or TRBV6-3 and J usage is TRBJ2-5; perhaps TRBD2 as D (6 bases). The CDR3 sequence is 13 residues long. V gave up 6 bases and J gave up 2 bases, with 10 bases separating them. CDR1 and CDR2 (germline): MNHEY, SVGEGT. This chain's CDR3 is CASSRDSQETQYF. The CDR3 DNA reads TGTGCCAGCAGCCGGGACTCTCAAGAGACCCAGTACTTC.

This rearrangement joins TRBV9 to TRBJ2-7, with 7 nucleotides matching TRBD2. This CDR3 has 15 residues. Germline V gene sequence: CDR1 SGDLS, CDR2 YYNGEE. The V and J ends lost 0 bases and 8 bases, in that order; junction bases with no gene match: 11. The CDR3 nucleotides read TGTGCCAGCAGCGTAGAAGCTAGCGGCTTATTTCAGCAGTACTTC. Translation: CASSVEASGLFQQYF.

The CDR3 DNA follows: TGCGCCAGCAGCCAAGACATCACTAGCGGGGTTGTCGGGGAGCTGTTTTTT. Its translation: CASSQDITSGVVGELFF. The chain recombines TRBV4-3 with TRBJ2-2; 10 positions match TRBD2. The germline V gene encodes CDR1 LGHNA and CDR2 YSLEER. CDR3 length equals 17 residues. With 0 bases clipped from V and 7 bases from J, the junction kept 8 bases outside the gene matches.

This rearrangement joins TRBV7-2 to TRBJ1-1; TRBD1 aligns across 9 bases. V was clipped by 2 bases and J by 10 bases; unmatched bases: 8. Per germline, CDR1 SGHTA and CDR2 FQGNSA. The CDR3 has 14 amino acids. CDR3 amino acids: CASSLTGQGIGAFF. The CDR3 DNA is TGTGCCAGCAGCTTAACCGGACAGGGGATAGGAGCTTTCTTT.

The chain uses TRBV6-2 or TRBV6-3 and TRBJ1-2, with D possibly TRBD1 on 5 matching bases. Germline V CDR1 and CDR2: MNHEY, SVGEGT. This CDR3 contains 13 residues. Trimming took off 5 bases at V and 8 bases at J, with 15 bases between the two ends. CDR3 amino acids: CASSLGTVQGYTF. The CDR3 region has the DNA TGTGCCAGCAGTCTCGGGACGGTTCAAGGCTACACCTTC.

This clone occurred a few times. The chain links TRBV11-1 to TRBJ2-1; tentatively, D is TRBD2 (7 bases). CDR1 and CDR2 (germline): SGHAT, FQDESV (reference sequence). V lost 5 bases to trimming and J lost 6 bases, with 11 bases between them. The CDR3 totals 13 residues. The CDR3 DNA is TGTGCCAGCAGCAGGGGGGGAATCAATGAGCAGTTCTTC. The encoded protein is CASSRGGINEQFF.

The chain has TRBV12-5 and TRBJ1-5, with D possibly being TRBD1 (5 bases). Trimming shortened V by 6 bases and J by 3 bases, and 15 bases separated the two germline ends. This CDR3 has 15 amino acids. CDR1 and CDR2 from the germline V gene are LGHNT and FRNRAP. In nucleotides, the CDR3 is TGTGCTAGTGGAACCAGATTAGGGGACAATCAGCCCCAGCATTTT. This translates into CASGTRLGDNQPQHF.

The V gene is TRBV14, the J gene TRBJ2-1; TRBD2 agrees at 11 bases. The CDR3 runs to 15 residues. Germline lookup yields CDR1 SGHDN and CDR2 FVKESK. The junction had 1 base not matched to a gene; V was cut back by 3 bases and J by 3 bases. The CDR3 DNA reads as TGTGCCAGCAGCCAGGGACTAGCGGTCTACAATGAGCAGTTCTTC. It yields the protein CASSQGLAVYNEQFF.

The chain has TRBV5-6 and TRBJ1-2; 7 bases align to TRBD1. Germline V gene data show CDR1 as SGHDT and CDR2 as YYEEEE. The CDR3 is 15 amino acids. The V segment lost 4 bases and the J segment 4 bases; nucleotides outside the gene matches: 10. CDR3 bases: TGTGCCAGCAGCGACCAGGGGGGACATGTCTATGGCTACACCTTC. Its translation is CASSDQGGHVYGYTF. Looking up the rest from reference TRBV5-6 and TRBJ1-2 gives the full variable domain: DAGVTQSPTHLIKTRGQQVTLRCSPKSGHDTVSWYQQALGQGPQFIFQYYEEEERQRGNFPDRFSGHQFPNYSSELNVNALLLGDSALYLCASSDQGGHVYGYTFGSGTRLTVV.

The chain links TRBV7-6 to TRBJ2-7, with 16 positions matching TRBD2. Germline CDR1 is SGHVS and CDR2 is FNYEAQ. CDR3 length equals 16 residues. V was clipped by 7 bases and J by 2 bases; unmatched bases: 5. CDR3 bases: TGTGCCAGCATCCCCGGGACTAGCGGGGGGGCCTACGAGCAGTACTTC. It is translated as CASIPGTSGGAYEQYF.

The chain carries TRBV7-9 and TRBJ1-2; tentatively, D is TRBD1 (6 bases). Germline V gene data show CDR1 as SEHNR and CDR2 as FQNEAQ (reference sequence). The CDR3 consists of 17 residues. Trimming removed 4 bases from V and 2 bases from J, with 20 bases in between. The CDR3, as DNA: TGTGCCAGCAGCTCCTCCGGGAGGGGGACATACAACTATGGCTACACCTTC. This gives the protein CASSSSGRGTYNYGYTF.

This chain links TRBV10-2 with TRBJ2-3, with TRBD2 as a possible D gene (5 bases). V lost 2 bases, J lost 3 bases, and 9 bases lay in between. Germline CDR1 WSHSY, CDR2 SAAADI. CDR3 length: 14 residues. The CDR3 nucleotides read TGCGCCAGCAGTGAGAAAAGGACTACAGATACGCAGTATTTT. It is translated as CASSEKRTTDTQYF.

This chain joins TRBV27 and TRBJ1-2; D gene ambiguous. This CDR3 has 15 amino acids. Trimming took off 6 bases at V and 1 base at J, with 15 bases between the two ends. The germline V gene has CDR1 MNHEY and CDR2 SMNVEV (reference sequence). CDR3 sequence (DNA): TGTGCCAGCAGACAATTCAGAGGGAATAACTATGGCTACACCTTC. Protein: CASRQFRGNNYGYTF.

This sequence joins TRBV6-2 or TRBV6-3 and TRBJ1-1, with D perhaps TRBD1 (6 bases). The CDR3 extends over 16 amino acids. V lost 2 bases and J lost 3, with 16 bases in between. CDR1 and CDR2 (germline): MNHEY, SVGEGT. The CDR3 is CASSYPRGGTHTEAFF. The CDR3 DNA follows: TGTGCCAGCAGTTACCCCCGAGGGGGGACGCACACTGAAGCTTTCTTT.